The 4 T cell receptor beta chains presented below share a single source sample, sequenced in a study of CD8+CD57+ T cells in acquired aplastic anemia. Genomic DNA, serving as template, underwent TCR beta VDJ and CDR3 profiling. MiXCR, run by TCRdb on the reads, gives a single entry per CDR3 protein. Among about half a million distinct CDR3 sequences, around 30% were seen once, and the ten largest hold around 0.82%. The authors sequenced patients whose flow cytometry had shown CD8+CD57+ cell expansion. Sequenced input: sorted CD4+, CD8+, or CD8+CD57+ T cells (not recorded which) from PBMCs. The receptor set was obtained from a human donor with aplastic anemia.

This clonotype was found many times. The rearrangement uses TRBV12-3 or TRBV12-4 and TRBJ1-2; 9 bases map to TRBD1. CDR3 length: 14 residues. V trimming: 5 bases; J trimming: 5 bases; junction bases outside the gene matches: 6. The CDR3 DNA sequence: TGTGCCAGCAGTATCGGACAGGGGCAGTATGGCTACACCTTC. Translation: CASSIGQGQYGYTF.

The CDR3 region is CSAKLAGGASEQFF. In DNA form, the CDR3 reads TGCAGTGCTAAACTAGCGGGGGGGGCGAGTGAGCAGTTCTTC. The rearrangement links TRBV20-1 to TRBJ2-1, with 13 bases aligning to TRBD2. The CDR3 spans 14 residues. The germline V gene encodes CDR1 DFQATT and CDR2 SNEGSKA (reference sequence). The trim removed 4 bases at V and 9 bases at J, leaving 6 bases unmatched.

This clonotype was seen many times. In nucleotides, the CDR3 is TGTGCCACCAGTGATTTCGGGACTAGCGGGAGCGGCTACAATGAGCAGTTCTTC. Its protein is CATSDFGTSGSGYNEQFF. This rearrangement joins TRBV24-1 to TRBJ2-1; 14 bases fit TRBD2. V was pared by 1 base and J by 3 bases, with 4 bases of the junction left unmatched. This CDR3 has 18 amino acids. Germline CDR1 KGHDR, CDR2 SFDVKD.

The chain employs TRBV18 and TRBJ2-4; perhaps TRBD2 as D (5 bases). V was clipped by 1 base and J by 6 bases, with 13 bases between them. Germline CDR1 is KGHSH and CDR2 is LQKENI. This CDR3 region has 15 residues. The CDR3 loop reads CASSPREGDGNIQYF. The CDR3 region has the DNA TGTGCCAGCTCACCACGTGAGGGTGACGGAAACATTCAGTACTTC.